Listed below are T cell receptor beta chains from one sample, sequenced in a study of shared clonotypes between healthy human individuals. Method: immunoSEQ multiplex PCR; TCRdb's copy keeps in-frame clones and lacks some. Of a few million clones in the sample, approximately 96% were seen once. The specimen sequenced was naive CD4+ T cells sorted from blood. The receptor source for this set is a man aged 18-30 years in good health. The CDR3 runs from the conserved cysteine through the conserved F or W. Fields, in order: CDR3 protein, J gene, V gene, clone size. For some rows the clone size is stated as once, few or many, or as a class when expanded; others skip it.

CDR3: CASGGLAGRYEQYF
J: TRBJ2-7
V: TRBV7-9
size: -

CDR3: CALSGGAGVSPLHF
J: TRBJ1-6
V: TRBV21-1
size: -

CDR3: CASSLAQGNTGELFF
J: TRBJ2-2
V: TRBV5-1
size: -

CDR3: CASSRQGFGELFF
J: TRBJ2-2
V: TRBV7-9
size: -

CDR3: CASSQVQTRSLNTEAFF
J: TRBJ1-1
V: TRBV4-2
size: -

CDR3: CASGSGKGTTWETQYF
J: TRBJ2-5
V: TRBV12-5
size: -

CDR3: CASSIGRVSALNYGYTF
J: TRBJ1-2
V: TRBV19
size: -

CDR3: CASSQGDRGSFRYGYTF
J: TRBJ1-2
V: TRBV4-3
size: -

CDR3: CASSTGLNRSPLHF
J: TRBJ1-6
V: TRBV19
size: -

CDR3: CASSLVGANYEQYF
J: TRBJ2-7
V: TRBV7-2
size: -

CDR3: CAWSARHSYTF
J: TRBJ1-2
V: TRBV30
size: -

CDR3: CASSLTRMQPQHF
J: TRBJ1-5
V: TRBV7-9
size: -

CDR3: CASSRRDYNEQFF
J: TRBJ2-1
V: TRBV4-2
size: -

CDR3: CASSHGGVQYF
J: TRBJ2-7
V: TRBV14
size: -

CDR3: CASRGTAENYGYTF
J: TRBJ1-2
V: TRBV6-5
size: -

CDR3: CASSLGSNEQFF
J: TRBJ2-1
V: TRBV7-9
size: -

CDR3: CASSYDAGREQYF
J: TRBJ2-7
V: TRBV6-6
size: -

CDR3: CASSQGLAGAYNEQFF
J: TRBJ2-1
V: TRBV4-3
size: -

CDR3: CASSRTGVGSGEQFF
J: TRBJ2-1
V: TRBV5-1
size: -

CDR3: CASGPPGLLTYEQYF
J: TRBJ2-7
V: TRBV12-5
size: -

CDR3: CASGFSGTANTGELFF
J: TRBJ2-2
V: TRBV12-5
size: -

CDR3: CASSVVGRTDTQYF
J: TRBJ2-3
V: TRBV9
size: -

CDR3: CASSPGDREVTEAFF
J: TRBJ1-1
V: TRBV5-1
size: -

CDR3: CASSPWGDSPLHF
J: TRBJ1-6
V: TRBV4-1
size: -

CDR3: CASSPGSLGETQYF
J: TRBJ2-5
V: TRBV6-1
size: -

CDR3: CASTRSYTDTQYF
J: TRBJ2-3
V: TRBV19
size: -

CDR3: CSVGQGFNEKLFF
J: TRBJ1-4
V: TRBV29-1
size: -

CDR3: CASSPGQGVDEQLF
J: TRBJ2-1
V: TRBV18
size: -

CDR3: CATSRDVGQGYNEQFF
J: TRBJ2-1
V: TRBV15
size: -

CDR3: CASSARSTGRYEQYF
J: TRBJ2-7
V: TRBV6-1
size: -

CDR3: CASSQRRTGLNSPLHF
J: TRBJ1-6
V: TRBV28
size: -

CDR3: CASSPIRGETQYF
J: TRBJ2-5
V: TRBV7-3
size: -

CDR3: CASSYLAPVSYTF
J: TRBJ1-2
V: TRBV6-6
size: -

CDR3: CASSLLRVWETQYF
J: TRBJ2-5
V: TRBV28
size: -

CDR3: CASSRQGPPDTQYF
J: TRBJ2-3
V: TRBV18
size: -

CDR3: CASSLWGMNTEAFF
J: TRBJ1-1
V: TRBV27
size: -

CDR3: CASSQSGGGELFF
J: TRBJ2-2
V: TRBV4-1
size: -

CDR3: CASSSTGQVNEKLFF
J: TRBJ1-4
V: TRBV7-2
size: -

CDR3: CASTGDPANEQFF
J: TRBJ2-1
V: TRBV2
size: -

CDR3: CASRETGDNQPQHF
J: TRBJ1-5
V: TRBV25-1
size: -

CDR3: CASRKSGGATDTQYF
J: TRBJ2-3
V: TRBV5-1
size: -

CDR3: CASSRLTTDTQYF
J: TRBJ2-3
V: TRBV5-1
size: -

CDR3: CASGVGSSTDTQYF
J: TRBJ2-3
V: TRBV2
size: -

CDR3: CASTGGQGYTGELFF
J: TRBJ2-2
V: TRBV7-2
size: once

CDR3: CASSEQGGGNQPQHF
J: TRBJ1-5
V: TRBV28
size: -

CDR3: CASSPARQETQYF
J: TRBJ2-5
V: TRBV18
size: -

CDR3: CASSLRMGAGDRGYGYTF
J: TRBJ1-2
V: TRBV5-1
size: -

CDR3: CASSIDRASEQFF
J: TRBJ2-1
V: TRBV19
size: -

CDR3: CSVAGTLTYEQYF
J: TRBJ2-7
V: TRBV29-1
size: -

CDR3: CASRQFRTSKFWAGGQETQYF
J: TRBJ2-5
V: TRBV12-2
size: -

CDR3: CASSSQGTNTGELFF
J: TRBJ2-2
V: TRBV7-2
size: -

CDR3: CASSPTILVTSTDTQYF
J: TRBJ2-3
V: TRBV7-9
size: -

CDR3: CASSSGTLLNIQYF
J: TRBJ2-4
V: TRBV6-5
size: -

CDR3: CASGFGTSGRLEQFF
J: TRBJ2-1
V: TRBV12-5
size: -

CDR3: CAISSPTSGRIYEQYF
J: TRBJ2-7
V: TRBV10-3
size: -